This paragraph covers one T cell receptor (beta chain) sequence. Its target is unknown. The data are from a study of T cell responses to AZD1222 COVID-19 vaccine. Study as a whole: Second-dose groups at about 4 or about 12 weeks were pooled. Study results and limitations: The study found Spike-specific TCR breadth and depth rose after two AZD1222 doses. White British donors predominated, females outnumbered males, and clonal diversity was possibly underestimated.

Method: immunoSEQ multiplex PCR; TCRdb's copy keeps in-frame clones and lacks some. The table shows approximately 64,000 clones, with roughly 84% occurring only once. The starting material was peripheral blood, obtained on day 0 of AZD1222 vaccination. This receptor was obtained from an adult in good health.

The CDR3 loop is CASSLARAQYEQYF. CDR3 nucleotides: TGTGCCAGCAGTTTGGCTAGAGCCCAGTACGAGCAGTACTTC. The chain is built from TRBV2 and TRBJ2-7; no clear D. V was trimmed by 5 bases and J by 4 bases, leaving 15 bases between them. The CDR3 is 14 amino acids. The germline gives CDR1 SNHLY, CDR2 FYNNEI.